This TCR beta chain was obtained from a study of blood T cell repertoires in COVID-19. As originally analysed: Amplification of reference gene primers provided the estimated nucleated cell counts. TCRdb's copy holds only in-frame clones and misses some; the assay was immunoSEQ multiplex PCR. V and J calls and clone size are copied from that table; D and trimming were computed from the DNA. In the table there are more than 250,000 clones, approximately 85% of which are singletons. Germline trimming cut 3 bases from V and 6 bases from J; bases unmatched to any gene: 8. The CDR3 covers 14 residues. Germline V lookup: CDR1 SGHNT, CDR2 YYREEE (reference sequence).

The sequence was collected from a man under 40 who had recovered from COVID-19. Specimen: PBMCs or T cells enriched from blood (not recorded which). The chain employs TRBV5-4 and TRBJ1-2; 7 positions agree with TRBD1. The chain's CDR3 is CASSWVDRTDGYTF. Written as DNA, the CDR3 is TGTGCCAGCAGCTGGGTGGACAGGACGGATGGCTACACCTTC.